This T cell receptor (beta chain) was profiled in a study of T cell responses to AZD1222 COVID-19 vaccine. Produced via immunoSEQ multiplex PCR; TCRdb's table is partial and in-frame only. The sample holds about 95,000 clones, roughly nine tenths seen once. A note on this clone: What it binds is not known.

Regarding the study as a whole: Mapped onto spike, vaccine-associated CD4 TCRs spanned it and were dominant at 160-218 and 743-854.

The CDR3 sequence is 17 residues long. From germline, CDR1 is MNHNS and CDR2 SASEGT. With 2 bases clipped from V and 7 bases from J, the junction kept 12 bases outside the gene matches. This TCR was recovered from an adult in good health. The sample was peripheral blood, taken on day 0 of AZD1222 vaccination. The chain combines TRBV6-1 with TRBJ2-7; 12 bases fit TRBD2. The CDR3 reads CASSESTSGGYTTEQYF. In DNA, the CDR3 is TGTGCCAGCAGTGAATCTACTAGCGGGGGGTACACTACGGAGCAGTACTTC.